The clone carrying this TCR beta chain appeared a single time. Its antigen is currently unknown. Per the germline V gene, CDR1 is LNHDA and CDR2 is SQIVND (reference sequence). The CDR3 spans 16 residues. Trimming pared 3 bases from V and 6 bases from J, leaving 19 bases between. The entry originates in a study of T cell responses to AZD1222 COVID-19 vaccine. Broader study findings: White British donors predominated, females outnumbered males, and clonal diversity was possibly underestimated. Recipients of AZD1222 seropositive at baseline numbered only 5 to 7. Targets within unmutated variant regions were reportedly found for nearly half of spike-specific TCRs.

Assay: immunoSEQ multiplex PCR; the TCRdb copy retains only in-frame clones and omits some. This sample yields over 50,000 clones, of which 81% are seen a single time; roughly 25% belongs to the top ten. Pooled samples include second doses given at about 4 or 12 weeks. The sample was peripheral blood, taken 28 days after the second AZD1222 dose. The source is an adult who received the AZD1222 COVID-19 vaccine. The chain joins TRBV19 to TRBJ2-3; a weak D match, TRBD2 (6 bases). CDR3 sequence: CASSMHGAGPRDTQYF. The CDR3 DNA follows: TGTGCCAGTAGTATGCATGGTGCGGGGCCCCGGGATACGCAGTATTTT.